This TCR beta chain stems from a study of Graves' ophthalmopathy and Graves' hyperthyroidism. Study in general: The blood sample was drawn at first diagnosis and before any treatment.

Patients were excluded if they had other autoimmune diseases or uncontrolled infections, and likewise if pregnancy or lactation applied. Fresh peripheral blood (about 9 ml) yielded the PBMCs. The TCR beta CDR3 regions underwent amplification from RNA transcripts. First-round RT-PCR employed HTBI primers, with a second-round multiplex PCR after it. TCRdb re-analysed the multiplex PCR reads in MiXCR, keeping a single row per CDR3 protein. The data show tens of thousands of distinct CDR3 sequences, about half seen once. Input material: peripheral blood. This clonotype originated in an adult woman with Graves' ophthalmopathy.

The CDR3 loop reads CASSVGWGGPTDTQYF. The DNA for the CDR3 is TGTGCCAGCAGCGTAGGATGGGGGGGACCCACAGATACGCAGTATTTT. This rearrangement joins TRBV9 to TRBJ2-3; 7 bases match TRBD2. V was pared by 0 bases and J by 2 bases, with 6 bases of the junction left unmatched. Looked up from germline, CDR1 is SGDLS and CDR2 is YYNGEE. This CDR3 has 16 amino acids. Full variable domain (missing parts from reference TRBV9 and TRBJ2-3): DSGVTQTPKHLITATGQRVTLRCSPRSGDLSVYWYQQSLDQGLQFLIQYYNGEERAKGNILERFSAQQFPDLHSELNLSSLELGDSALYFCASSVGWGGPTDTQYFGPGTRLTVL.